These T cell receptor beta chains were read from a single sample in a study of cytomegalovirus exposure and HLA in healthy donors. Only in-frame clones appear in the TCRdb table, and some are missing; sequencing was by immunoSEQ multiplex PCR. The table includes more than 150,000 clones, more than 75% detected once. The material sequenced was PBMCs. Receptors originate from a man aged 40-50 years in good health and CMV-seronegative. The CDR3 runs from the conserved cysteine through the conserved F or W. The D gene is left open where the match is weak. Only part of the rows carry a size: once, few, many, or a class if the clone is expanded.

size	J	D	V	DNA	CDR3
NA	TRBJ2-5	NA	TRBV5-4	TGTGCCAGCAGCTGGACTTATATTCAAGAGACCCAGTACTTC	CASSWTYIQETQYF
many	TRBJ2-1	TRBD2	TRBV2	TGTGCCAGCAGTGAGGCGGGAGGGCCTTACAATGAGCAGTTCTTC	CASSEAGGPYNEQFF
NA	TRBJ1-1	NA	TRBV5-6	TGTGCCAGCAGCTCAGTTGGGGGCGTGAACACTGAAGCTTTCTTT	CASSSVGGVNTEAFF
NA	TRBJ2-7	NA	TRBV27	TGTGCCAGCAGTCCGGGGGAGGTGGGGACCTACGAGCAGTACTTC	CASSPGEVGTYEQYF
NA	TRBJ2-6	NA	TRBV19	TGTGCCAGCAGGGGGGCAGGGGCGGCCTCTGGGGCCAACGTCCTGACTTTC	CASRGAGAASGANVLTF
NA	TRBJ2-7	NA	TRBV4-2	TGTGCCAGCAGCCAAGCCCAGGGTTACGAGCAGTACTTC	CASSQAQGYEQYF
NA	TRBJ1-6	NA	TRBV28	TGTGCCAGCAGTGCCTTGGGTGGAGGGGCTTCACCCCTCCACTTT	CASSALGGGASPLHF
NA	TRBJ2-3	TRBD2	TRBV4-2	TGTGCCAGCAGCCCAGCCGGGGGGGGCCGTGGGACAGATACGCAGTATTTT	CASSPAGGGRGTDTQYF
NA	TRBJ1-6	NA	TRBV7-8	TGTGCCAGCAGACCAGGGACTTATAATTCACCCCTCCACTTT	CASRPGTYNSPLHF
NA	TRBJ2-4	TRBD2	TRBV2	TGTGCCAGCAGTGATATCAGGACTAGGCGTAACATTCAGTACTTC	CASSDIRTRRNIQYF
NA	TRBJ2-6	NA	TRBV18	TGTGCCAGCTCCGGGACAAGACTGTATGGGGCCAACGTCCTGACTTTC	CASSGTRLYGANVLTF
NA	TRBJ2-7	NA	TRBV11-2	TGTGCCAGCAGCTTAACTACCTACGAGCAGTACTTC	CASSLTTYEQYF
NA	TRBJ1-2	NA	TRBV4-3	TGCGCCAGCAGCCAACTGACAGGAGACTATGGCTACACCTTC	CASSQLTGDYGYTF
NA	TRBJ1-4	NA	TRBV6-5	TGTGCCAGCAGTTACGATCGGAATGAAAAACTGTTTTTT	CASSYDRNEKLFF
NA	TRBJ2-7	TRBD1	TRBV6-5	TGTGCCAGCAGTTATAACAGGGGACCGGGCGAGCAGTACTTC	CASSYNRGPGEQYF
NA	TRBJ2-7	NA	TRBV13	TGTGCCAGCAGCTTAGGAAATACCTACGAGCAGTACTTC	CASSLGNTYEQYF
NA	TRBJ1-1	NA	TRBV10-3	TGTGCCAACCGGAGGGGACCAAACACTGAAGCTTTCTTT	CANRRGPNTEAFF
NA	TRBJ2-7	TRBD1	TRBV19	TGTGCCAGTAGTTCGACAGGGAGCTCCTACGAGCAGTACTTC	CASSSTGSSYEQYF
NA	TRBJ2-1	TRBD1	TRBV5-4	TGTGCCAGCAGCGGGGGACAGGGGGCCTCTTACAATGAGCAGTTCTTC	CASSGGQGASYNEQFF
NA	TRBJ2-7	TRBD1	TRBV19	TGTGCCAGTAGTATCGACAGGGTACGGCACGAGCAGTACTTC	CASSIDRVRHEQYF
NA	TRBJ2-3	TRBD2	TRBV11-3	TGTGCCAGCAGCCTAGTAGCGGGGACAGATACGCAGTATTTT	CASSLVAGTDTQYF
NA	TRBJ1-1	NA	TRBV4-1	TGCGCCAGCAGCCCCTGGAACAGCCAACGATCGAACACTGAAGCTTTCTTT	CASSPWNSQRSNTEAFF